A selection of T cell receptor beta chains follows, all from one sample in a study of cytomegalovirus exposure and HLA in healthy donors. The protocol was immunoSEQ multiplex PCR, while the TCRdb copy is restricted to in-frame clones and leaves out a portion. The sample has approximately 180,000 clones, around four fifths seen once. The sequenced sample consisted of PBMCs. The receptors here all came from a girl aged 5 to 17 in good health and CMV-seropositive. The CDR3 runs from the conserved cysteine through the conserved F or W. Each record gives: D gene, V gene, J gene, CDR3 length, clone size, CDR3 DNA, CDR3 protein. D genes are given only for firm matches. Where a row states a size, it is once, few, many or the class of an expanded clone; other rows omit it.

>TRBD1|TRBV6-4|TRBJ1-2|16|NA
TGTGCCAGCAGTGCCTCGGGGGACAGGGGGTTTTATGGCTACACCTTC
CASSASGDRGFYGYTF
>NA|TRBV7-9|TRBJ2-2|18|NA
TGTGCCAGCAGCACGCCGGCTCCCAGGGGGGCGGACACCGGGGAGCTGTTTTTT
CASSTPAPRGADTGELFF
>TRBD1|TRBV6-6|TRBJ2-1|15|once
TGTGCCAGCAGTTCCGGGACAGGGGTTATCAATGAGCAGTTCTTC
CASSSGTGVINEQFF
>TRBD1|TRBV5-1|TRBJ1-1|16|few
TGCGCCAGCAGCCAAGTCCCAGGGGGCTTAGGTACTGAAGCTTTCTTT
CASSQVPGGLGTEAFF
>NA|TRBV4-2|TRBJ1-1|17|NA
TGTGCCAGCAGCCAAGGTAGGGGAGGGGATGGAGACACTGAAGCTTTCTTT
CASSQGRGGDGDTEAFF
>TRBD1|TRBV6-5|TRBJ1-2|14|NA
TGTGCCAGCAGTCGACAGGGCTCGAACTATGGCTACACCTTC
CASSRQGSNYGYTF
>TRBD1|TRBV5-6|TRBJ2-7|14|NA
TGTGCCAGCAGCTTCGGGACAGGCACCCACGAGCAGTACTTC
CASSFGTGTHEQYF
>TRBD1|TRBV15|TRBJ1-4|17|NA
TGTGCCACCAGCGCACGACAGGGAATGGCGACTAATGAAAAACTGTTTTTT
CATSARQGMATNEKLFF
>TRBD1|TRBV6-5|TRBJ1-2|15|NA
TGTGCCAGCAGTGGCCGGGACAGGGTGACAGAAGGCTACACCTTC
CASSGRDRVTEGYTF
>NA|TRBV7-3|TRBJ1-2|13|few
TGTGCCAGCAGCTTAACAGGGGATGGTGGCTACACCTTC
CASSLTGDGGYTF
>TRBD2|TRBV9|TRBJ2-5|17|once
TGTGCCAGCAGCCCGGAGACTAGCGGGGTGTACCAAGAGACCCAGTACTTC
CASSPETSGVYQETQYF
>TRBD1|TRBV7-6|TRBJ2-7|15|few
TGTGCCAGCAGCCCGGGACAGGGGGTTACCTACGAGCAGTACTTC
CASSPGQGVTYEQYF
>NA|TRBV28|TRBJ1-1|13|NA
TGTGCCAGCAGTCTACCTTTGAACACTGAAGCTTTCTTT
CASSLPLNTEAFF
>NA|TRBV18|TRBJ1-1|14|once
TGTGCCAGCTCAACGAATACAGGAAACACTGAAGCTTTCTTT
CASSTNTGNTEAFF